The clone carrying this T cell receptor (beta chain) was recorded once. The target antigen is unknown. This record belongs to a study of radiotherapy plus CTLA-4 blockade in lung cancer. Study-wide context: In roughly 17% of patients, objective responses were seen; about 30% had disease control. Study-level points and caveats: In blood, TCR clones derived from the tumor expanded after radiotherapy plus ipilimumab. Among reported predictors of response, early blood T cell clone dynamics with interferon-beta performed best.

This table comes from immunoSEQ multiplex PCR, and its TCRdb copy is limited to in-frame clones, with some not included. The sample yields approximately 33,000 clones, roughly 80% seen once. Per germline, CDR1 SNHLY and CDR2 FYNNEI. Trimming left V 1 base short and J 0 bases short, with 4 bases between. The CDR3 loop spans 14 amino acids. Those with chemo-refractory metastatic non-small-cell lung cancer were treated with focal radiation combined with CTLA-4 blockade using ipilimumab. Sequenced here: peripheral blood, sampled from a patient treated with radiotherapy plus ipilimumab. The rearrangement uses TRBV2 and TRBJ2-4; D unclear. The receptor's source is a human donor with non-small cell lung cancer who had stable disease on radiotherapy plus ipilimumab. CDR3 in amino acids: CASSEELAKNIQYF. The CDR3 DNA follows: TGTGCCAGCAGTGAAGAACTAGCCAAAAACATTCAGTACTTC.